This T cell receptor beta chain comes out of a study of glioma-infiltrating T cells. Study results and limitations: Tissue and blood shared very few CDR3 sequences.

Germline V gene lookup returns CDR1 LGHDT and CDR2 YNNKEL (reference sequence). This CDR3 is built from 15 residues. V was pared by 0 bases and J by 3 bases, with 8 bases between. TCR alpha and beta CDR3 regions were amplified from RNA using iRepertoire nested multiplex PCR. TCRdb used MiXCR to reprocess the multiplex PCR reads, holding one entry per CDR3 protein. The sample lists around 93,000 distinct CDR3 sequences; roughly 40% were seen once. This clonotype was found many times. Its antigen is currently unknown. Sequenced: glioma tissue, nonneoplastic brain tissue, or PBMCs (not recorded which). This receptor was identified in a human donor with low-grade glioma or glioblastoma, undergoing nonglioma brain surgery, or in good health (not recorded which). The chain employs TRBV3-1 and TRBJ2-2; D perhaps matches TRBD2 (5 bases). The CDR3 region has the DNA TGTGCCAGCAGCCAAGATCTGAGGGACACCGGGGAGCTGTTTTTT. This gives the protein CASSQDLRDTGELFF.